The 9 T cell receptor beta chains in this list originate from one sample, sequenced in a study of T cell responses to AZD1222 COVID-19 vaccine. The data were produced by immunoSEQ multiplex PCR, yet TCRdb's version contains in-frame clones alone and is incomplete. In the table there are tens of thousands of clones, around nine tenths of which are singletons. The source was peripheral blood, collected on day 0 of AZD1222 vaccination. Receptors were obtained from an adult in good health.

The V call is TRBV28, the J call TRBJ1-1, with no clear D. Germline CDR1 MDHEN, CDR2 SYDVKM. V was pared by 5 bases and J by 4 bases, with 8 bases between. CDR3 length: 12 amino acids. DNA for the CDR3: TGTGCCAGCAGTCCAACGGCCACTGAAGCTTTCTTT. Its translation: CASSPTATEAFF.

This chain uses TRBV7-9 with TRBJ2-1; TRBD2 aligns across 11 bases. Germline CDR1 is SEHNR and CDR2 is FQNEAQ (reference sequence). Germline trimming cut 4 bases from V and 2 bases from J; bases unmatched to any gene: 7. CDR3 length equals 17 residues. In DNA, the CDR3 is TGTGCCAGCAGCTGGGGGACTAGCGGAGGCACCTACAATGAGCAGTTCTTC. This encodes CASSWGTSGGTYNEQFF.

The chain couples TRBV4-1 to TRBJ2-3, with TRBD2 as a possible D gene (6 bases). In germline, CDR1 is MGHRA, CDR2 YSYEKL. The germline V and J ends were trimmed by 1 base and 2 bases, with 13 bases remaining between them. This CDR3 spans 16 amino acids. The DNA of the CDR3 is TGCGCCAGCAGCCAAGGACTAGTCCCCACCACAGATACGCAGTATTTT. Its translation: CASSQGLVPTTDTQYF.

In the case of this clone: Other DNA variants within this sample encode the same CDR3. The rearrangement uses TRBV28 and TRBJ2-7; 8 bases agree with TRBD1. Unmatched junction bases numbered 2, after V lost 3 bases and J lost 7 bases. Germline loops: CDR1 MDHEN, CDR2 SYDVKM. CDR3 length: 12 amino acids. The CDR3 nucleotides read TGTGCCAGCAGTTTGGGGACAGGAGAGCAGTACTTC. Its protein product is CASSLGTGEQYF.

The chain employs TRBV7-2 and TRBJ1-6; 9 bases are a match to TRBD1. Germline V gene data show CDR1 as SGHTA and CDR2 as FQGNSA. The CDR3 runs 16 residues. The trim removed 0 bases at V and 4 bases at J, leaving 1 base unmatched. CDR3 in DNA: TGTGCCAGCAGCTTAGCACAGGGGGCTTATAATTCACCCCTCCACTTT. The encoded protein is CASSLAQGAYNSPLHF.

The chain carries TRBV11-3 and TRBJ1-3; 8 bases are shared with TRBD1. The CDR3 totals 16 residues. The trim removed 1 base at V and 5 bases at J, leaving 7 bases unmatched. In germline, CDR1 is SGHNT, CDR2 YENEEA. The CDR3 loop is CASSLGGDRGRNTIYF. The CDR3 DNA is TGTGCCAGCAGCTTAGGCGGAGACAGGGGACGAAACACCATATATTTT. Full variable domain (remainder filled in from reference TRBV11-3 and TRBJ1-3): EAGVVQSPRYKIIEKKQPVAFWCNPISGHNTLYWYLQNLGQGPELLIRYENEEAVDDSQLPKDRFSAERLKGVDSTLKIQPAELGDSAVYLCASSLGGDRGRNTIYFGEGSWLTVV.

V gene TRBV2 combines with J gene TRBJ2-7, with TRBD1 matching over 8 bases. The CDR3 extends over 15 amino acids. Germline CDR1 and CDR2: SNHLY and FYNNEI. The V gene end was trimmed by 5 bases and the J gene end by 0 bases; junction bases not matched to a gene: 6. DNA for the CDR3: TGTGCCAGCAGTCAAGACAGGGGAGACTCCTACGAGCAGTACTTC. Protein: CASSQDRGDSYEQYF.

The chain recombines TRBV9 with TRBJ2-2; 9 bases are a match to TRBD1. V was clipped by 0 bases and J by 7 bases; unmatched bases: 10. Per the germline V gene, CDR1 is SGDLS and CDR2 is YYNGEE. This CDR3 spans 17 amino acids. The CDR3 nucleotides are TGTGCCAGCAGCGTAGCTCCCGGGACAGGGACGAACGGGGAGCTGTTTTTT. This gives the protein CASSVAPGTGTNGELFF.

The chain joins TRBV10-3 to TRBJ1-1; no definite D call. The ends were cut back, 6 bases at V and 5 bases at J, with 13 bases in the middle. Looked up from germline, CDR1 is ENHRY and CDR2 is SYGVKD. This CDR3 has 13 residues. CDR3 in amino acids: CAISRVPGTEAFF. DNA for the CDR3: TGTGCCATCAGCCGTGTCCCTGGAACTGAAGCTTTCTTT.